The following is a TCR beta chain sequence with its context. Its antigen specificity is not known. No per-base quality is available; no much larger clone lies one base away. The data were taken from a study of blood T cells in healthy people across ages (dated by TCRdb to between 2014 and 2017). Background for the entire study: In model experiments, template switching captured about one uniquely barcoded TCR beta cDNA molecule for every two T cells. To track age-related changes in TCR beta repertoire diversity, the study relied on deep sequencing normalized with unique cDNA molecular identifiers. The donors were split into four age groups: young (average around 17 years), middle-aged (39), aged (62) and long-lived (approximately 80). To avoid experimental bias, donors of different ages were spread randomly across the sequencing lanes. For two donors (one aged 18 to 30 and one aged 80 or older), the study analyzed two additional independent replicas of 1 million unique cDNA reads from the same blood draw.

Trimming removed 7 bases from V and 4 bases from J, leaving 10 bases between the germline ends. The germline V gene (reference sequence) yields DFQATT for CDR1 and SNEGSKA for CDR2. The CDR3 sequence holds 11 residues, the cysteine and phenylalanine included. CDR3 DNA only is kept here, 33 bases in frame from base 1. The method behind the library was 5' RACE. Reads for this sample came from an Illumina HiSeq 2500. A second 7 to 11 cycle PCR used a sample-barcoded 5' primer and a J-beta primer mix. Each TCR beta cDNA molecule received a unique molecular identifier from a template-switch 5' adaptor carrying 12 random nucleotides. At least 3 million CDR3-containing paired-end reads were obtained from each sample. First-strand cDNA synthesis was performed from all RNA using the Mint cDNA synthesis kit, with priming by a TRBC-specific oligonucleotide. Following uracil-DNA glycosylase treatment, all cDNA underwent a first 18-cycle PCR with the universal primers M1SS and BC2_uni_R. Per the authors' processing: Normalization of each sample was performed by random selection of 1 million high-quality reads, each carrying a distinct molecular identifier. Reads with shared molecular identifiers were discarded instead of being binned into consensus sequences. MiTCR, set to a Q25 quality threshold and the strictest error-elimination algorithm, was used for CDR3 identification, clonotype clustering and error correction. A nonparametric unseen species model with Euler transformation was used to estimate a lower bound on total TCR beta diversity. TCRdb's own reprocessing of the public reads used fastp at Q25 and MiXCR and kept productive beta chains. Rows are unified per CDR3 protein, each entry keeping the most common DNA and genes. The V and J calls, along with clone size, are taken from TCRdb and not from the paper's own processing. In all, the sample holds 580,000 or so distinct CDR3 sequences, and around half of those were seen once. The ten largest clones represent about 22% of the sample.

Study-level results and caveats: Compared with the aged group, the long-lived group had more naive CD4+ T cells, fewer expanded clones and increased TCR diversity, suggesting age selection. Estimates of total diversity based on one million sequenced T cells were considered lower bounds and underestimates. Observed TCR beta diversity per million T cells fell roughly linearly with age, and a significant reduction was already apparent by age about 43. Bulk unsorted PBMC profiling prevented conclusive comparison of naive and antigen-experienced compartments. Because the CMV infection status of the donors was unknown, age-related changes in expanded clonotypes may potentially have been confounded. There was a strong correlation between observed TCR beta diversity and the percentage of naive T cells measured by flow cytometry.

Donors were under 40 systemically healthy Caucasian individuals from Russia aged about 6 to 100 years. Each donor gave roughly 9.5 milliliters of peripheral blood, collected into EDTA-treated Vacutainer tubes. Ficoll-Paque density-gradient centrifugation was used to isolate PBMCs, with at least 6 million obtained per sample. Trizol reagent was used to extract total RNA from the PBMCs, yielding at least 6 micrograms per sample. The percentages of naive CD45RAhigh/CD27high T cells were determined by flow cytometry on a PBMC aliquot from every donor. The sequenced material came from blood. The receptor comes from an older man in good health. This chain is built from TRBV20-1 and TRBJ1-2; the D gene is unclear. The sequenced DNA is TGCAGTGGGACGGAAGCCTATGGCTACACCTTC. This codes for CSGTEAYGYTF.